This T cell receptor (beta chain) was retrieved from a study of shared clonotypes between healthy human individuals (dated by TCRdb to about 2020). Broadly, across the study: A few men and a couple of women, aged 18 to 49 years, made up the cohort. For each donor, CD4 naive and CD4 memory were each run on three plates, CD8 naive on two plates, and CD8 memory on one plate. To estimate repertoire size and how much clonotype sharing occurs between individuals, the study deeply sequenced the blood TCR repertoires of several healthy adults. Different laboratories and diverse techniques were used to prepare libraries and sequence TCR repertoires, to increase sequencing depth and limit assay-specific biases. Each donor's leukapheresis produced roughly between roughly 0.9 and 9 billion PBMCs. What the authors observed across the whole study: Naive subsets generally had larger estimated clonotype richness than memory subsets. Sampling was restricted to blood, and TCR repertoires in tissues likely differ from the TCR repertoires found in blood. Compared with non-shared clonotypes, the clonotypes found in all four sorted-subset donors had higher generation probabilities. Even with the large sequencing depth, rarefaction of the sorted-subset datasets indicated that sequencing was incomplete. Because the study included only a small number of donors, the genetic and exposure-history diversity represented was limited. Pairwise subsampling indicated that sequencing depth was expected to affect the degree of clonotype sharing among donors. When four donors were compared, the shared fraction of clonotypes was roughly 5% for naive CD4, roughly 3.3% for naive CD8, 2.3% for memory CD4, and 0.4% for memory CD8.

The donors were healthy, HIV-negative adults with no recently reported acute infections or vaccinations. Every donor was a Caucasian adult living in Nashville, Tennessee, USA. CD4+ T cells were enriched through magnetic negative selection, after which naive cells were positively selected on CD45RA and the remaining negative fraction served as the memory subset. Blood was collected by leukapheresis, and PBMCs were isolated by Ficoll-Histopaque density gradient centrifugation and then cryopreserved in liquid nitrogen vapor phase. Purity and quantity of every magnetically sorted T cell population were checked by analytical flow cytometry. Genomic DNA was isolated from each sorted fraction and quantified by UV absorbance on a Nanodrop 2000c. In its sample, this clone was seen a few times. Its antigen specificity is not known. No qualities accompany the bases; no much larger clone lies one base away. Using the deep immunoSEQ assay, TCR CDR3 regions were amplified from genomic DNA by multiplex PCR. Genomic DNA extracted from each cell subset was distributed evenly over all wells of several immunoSEQ 96-well plates, and each plate served as one replicate. For sorted subsets, around 200 ng genomic DNA, equal to tens of thousands of T cell genomes, was loaded into each replicate PCR. Purified libraries were measured with a Qubit 3.0 fluorometer, size-checked on a Bioanalyzer 2100, and measured again with the KAPA Library Quantification kit. Every immunoSEQ 96-well plate was sequenced on a dedicated single-read 150-cycle Illumina NextSeq 550 flow cell. The authors' pipeline ran thus. The immunoSEQ output contained only junctional sequences without quality scores, so filtering could not match that applied to full-length reads. To assign V/J genes and CDR3, sequences were annotated using PyIR, a Python wrapper for IgBLAST v1.9, with IMGT germline references. Reads were removed for weak V/J assignments (E-value above 1e-6), missing CDR3, stop codons, out-of-frame junctions, or ambiguous translated residues. V3J clonotypes were defined by identical inferred V gene, J gene, and CDR3 amino acid sequence. The percentage overlap between two repertoires was calculated by dividing the number of shared unique clonotypes by the size of the smaller repertoire. Repertoire richness was assessed with RTK rarefaction, the Chao1 estimator, and Recon v2.1 estimates of unobserved clonotypes. For all TCRbeta clonotypes obtained by the gDNA method from a few donors, generation probabilities were computed with OLGA. The source is immuneACCESS, and TCRdb retained only in-frame sequences with V and J called. Part of the clones is not carried over; for the studies checked, unresolved V genes explain less than half of this, and the remainder is unexplained. The D gene and trimming were derived from the DNA, and the V and J assignments and clone size from that table. This sample lists millions of clones; around 94% were detected once. The ten largest clones represent around 0.14% of the sample.

The germline V gene sets CDR1 to MNHNS and CDR2 to SASEGT. V is reduced by 4 bases and J by 2 bases, leaving a spacing of 9 bases between them. The CDR3 measures 14 amino acids from cysteine to phenylalanine. CDR3 DNA is the only sequence kept; it has 42 bases, read in frame from the first base. This receptor was identified in a man aged 18 to 30 in good health. In this chain, TRBV6-1 is recombined with TRBJ1-5, with the D segment identity uncertain. Material: naive CD4+ T cells sorted from blood. The intended sense of this specimen's cell subset or site label: CD45RA+ positively selected. CDR3 sequence: CASSVDPGNQPQHF. In nucleotides, the sequence is TGTGCCAGCAGTGTGGATCCGGGCAATCAGCCCCAGCATTTT.